One and the same sample provided the 27 T cell receptor beta chains below, sequenced in a study of blood T cell repertoires in COVID-19. Here immunoSEQ multiplex PCR was the method, and the copy in TCRdb shows in-frame clones only, minus some. The profile shows about 340,000 clones, more than 85% of them singletons. The sequenced sample was PBMCs or T cells enriched from blood (not recorded which). These receptors were collected from a woman aged 30 to 39 who had recovered from COVID-19.

The chain carries TRBV27 and TRBJ2-3; 10 bases are a match to TRBD1. Germline CDR1 and CDR2: MNHEY and SMNVEV (reference sequence). CDR3 length: 15 residues. The junction had 7 bases not matched to a gene; V was cut back by 6 bases and J by 4 bases. The CDR3 spells CASSARQGASDTQYF. CDR3 nucleotide sequence: TGTGCCAGCAGCGCCCGACAGGGGGCTTCAGATACGCAGTATTTT.

The gene calls are TRBV3-1 (or the pseudogene TRBV3-2) and TRBJ1-2; D not resolved. CDR1 LGHDT and CDR2 YNNKEL come from the germline V gene (reference sequence). The CDR3 has 15 residues. The V end lost 0 bases, the J end lost 1 base, and 9 bases lay between the germline ends. The CDR3 spells CASSQDIGVNYGYTF. DNA for the CDR3: TGTGCCAGCAGCCAAGATATCGGGGTTAACTATGGCTACACCTTC.

This clone was observed a single time. This chain uses TRBV28 with TRBJ1-1; unclear D gene. The CDR3 contains 15 residues. Germline loops: CDR1 MDHEN, CDR2 SYDVKM. The V and J ends lost 5 bases and 4 bases respectively, with 17 bases between them. CDR3 nucleotides: TGTGCCAGCAGTAGCGGGAAGAAAGCGGGCACTGAAGCTTTCTTT. Translating gives CASSSGKKAGTEAFF.

The CDR3, as DNA: TGTGCCAGCAGCCACGGGGGATTGGCCACTGAAGCTTTCTTT. As protein: CASSHGGLATEAFF. The rearrangement joins TRBV5-8 to TRBJ1-1, with D possibly TRBD1 on 5 matching bases. The V gene's germline CDR1 is SGHTS and CDR2 YDEGEE. There are 14 residues in the CDR3. V was clipped by 4 bases and J by 4 bases, with 14 bases between them.

This chain links TRBV5-6 with TRBJ1-3, with 7 bases lining up with TRBD1. The V segment lost 6 bases and the J segment 0 bases; nucleotides outside the gene matches: 9. The CDR3 runs 16 residues. Germline V gives CDR1 SGHDT, CDR2 YYEEEE. The CDR3: CASTAGGGHSGNTIYF. In nucleotides, the CDR3 is TGTGCCAGCACCGCAGGAGGGGGCCACTCTGGAAACACCATATATTTT.

The chain employs TRBV7-3 and TRBJ2-1; TRBD2 aligns across 8 bases. V lost 4 bases to trimming and J lost 8 bases; unmatched junction nucleotides: 13. The CDR3 sequence is 16 residues long. Germline V gives CDR1 SGHTA, CDR2 FQGTGA. CDR3 nucleotides: TGTGCCAGCAGCTCCTTTGGGCGGGAGGCCGACGATGAGCAGTTCTTC. It encodes CASSSFGREADDEQFF.

V is TRBV6-5 and J is TRBJ2-4; D is undetermined. Trimming took off 2 bases at V and 0 bases at J, with 11 bases between the two ends. This CDR3 contains 16 residues. The germline V gene has CDR1 MNHEY and CDR2 SVGAGI. This CDR3 reads CASSYGPAIAKNIQYF. The DNA for the CDR3 is TGTGCCAGCAGTTACGGTCCAGCGATAGCCAAAAACATTCAGTACTTC.

The chain couples TRBV6-4 to TRBJ2-3; unclear D gene. V lost 10 bases to trimming and J lost 5 bases, with 10 bases between them. Per germline, CDR1 MRHNA and CDR2 SNTAGT. This CDR3 spans 11 amino acids. The CDR3, as DNA: TGTGCCACCCGGAGTGGAGATACGCAGTATTTT. Protein: CATRSGDTQYF.

The J gene is TRBJ2-7, the V gene TRBV7-3; D possibly corresponds to TRBD1 (5 bases). Germline V gives CDR1 SGHTA, CDR2 FQGTGA. The V end was cut by 6 bases, the J end by 3 bases, with 12 bases between. The CDR3 is made up of 13 amino acids. CDR3 protein: CASSSYQGYEQYF. DNA of the CDR3: TGTGCCAGCAGTTCATATCAGGGCTACGAGCAGTACTTC.

V gene TRBV19 combines with J gene TRBJ2-2; TRBD2 matches 12 bases. CDR1 LNHDA and CDR2 SQIVND come from the germline V gene (reference sequence). Unmatched junction bases numbered 2, after V lost 5 bases and J lost 4 bases. This CDR3 is 15 amino acids long. The CDR3 here is CASSLLAGGTGELFF. The CDR3 nucleotides read TGTGCCAGTAGTTTACTAGCGGGAGGCACCGGGGAGCTGTTTTTT.

The chain uses TRBV9 and TRBJ2-3; TRBD1 matches at 7 bases. Per germline, CDR1 SGDLS and CDR2 YYNGEE. The CDR3 loop spans 14 amino acids. Trimming cost V 4 bases and J 2 bases; bases outside gene matches: 4. CDR3 amino acids: CASSWTGSTDTQYF. The DNA of the CDR3 is TGTGCCAGCAGCTGGACAGGATCCACAGATACGCAGTATTTT.

J is TRBJ2-4 and V is TRBV11-3, with D hard to call. Germline V CDR1 and CDR2: SGHNT, YENEEA. With 1 base removed from V and 0 bases from J, the gap between germline ends came to 10 bases. CDR3 length: 16 amino acids. CDR3 sequence reads: CASSLGAGLAKNIQYF. The CDR3, as DNA: TGTGCCAGCAGCTTAGGGGCAGGTTTAGCCAAAAACATTCAGTACTTC.

The chain combines TRBV6-1 with TRBJ1-6, with TRBD1 matching 8 bases. Germline V CDR1 and CDR2: MNHNS, SASEGT. Losses at the gene ends were 3 bases for V and 9 bases for J; bases not matched to a gene: 7. The CDR3 contains 15 residues. The CDR3 DNA reads as TGTGCCAGCAGTGAGAGACAGGGGTCGGCTTCACCCCTCCACTTT. Translation gives CASSERQGSASPLHF.

This chain connects TRBV6-5 to TRBJ2-3; no clear D. The germline CDR1 and CDR2 sequences are MNHEY and SVGAGI. V gave up 8 bases and J gave up 6 bases, with 15 bases separating them. The CDR3 contains 13 residues. CDR3 region: CASCTYRSDTQYF. The CDR3 DNA sequence: TGTGCCAGCTGCACTTATCGCTCGGATACGCAGTATTTT.

This clone was found a few times. The chain combines TRBV6-5 with TRBJ1-2; 8 positions match TRBD1. The ends lost 0 bases at V and 4 bases at J; junction bases unmatched: 7. CDR1 is MNHEY, CDR2 SVGAGI, per germline. This CDR3 region has 16 residues. CDR3 amino acids: CASSYSGQGALYGYTF. In DNA, the CDR3 is TGTGCCAGCAGTTACTCGGGGCAGGGGGCTCTCTATGGCTACACCTTC.

This clone was counted a few times. V and J are TRBV4-3 and TRBJ2-3; D uncertain. Germline V CDR1 and CDR2: LGHNA, YSLEER. The V end lost 3 bases, the J end lost 4 bases, and 11 bases lay between the germline ends. This CDR3 contains 14 residues. CDR3 sequence reads: CASSQEMWADTQYF. The CDR3 bases are TGCGCCAGCAGCCAGGAGATGTGGGCAGATACGCAGTATTTT.

The genes are TRBV4-1 and TRBJ2-3, with D possibly matching TRBD1 (6 bases). CDR3 size: 16 residues. The germline gives CDR1 MGHRA, CDR2 YSYEKL. Deletions cut 5 bases from V and 6 bases from J, with 21 bases between. CDR3 residues: CASSDPPDSKSDTQYF. The CDR3 bases are TGCGCCAGCAGCGACCCGCCGGACAGTAAATCGGATACGCAGTATTTT.

This rearrangement joins TRBV30 to TRBJ2-1, with TRBD2 matching 9 bases. With V trimmed by 2 bases and J by 10 bases, 9 bases remained unmatched. Germline lookup yields CDR1 GTSNPN and CDR2 SVGIG (reference sequence). The CDR3 extends over 14 amino acids. The CDR3 DNA follows: TGTGCCTGGAGTACGGTGGGCGGGGGGGTCGAGCAGTTCTTC. It encodes CAWSTVGGGVEQFF.

The rearrangement uses TRBV6-2 or TRBV6-3 and TRBJ1-6; no definite D call. Trimming cost V 0 bases and J 10 bases, with 19 bases left between them. Germline V lookup: CDR1 MNHEY, CDR2 SVGEGT. The CDR3 has 17 amino acids. This CDR3 is CASSYSSMDGIYSPLHF. DNA of the CDR3: TGTGCCAGCAGTTACTCATCTATGGACGGGATTTACTCACCCCTCCACTTT.

The chain links TRBV7-2 to TRBJ2-2; possible D gene TRBD1, 6 bases. CDR3 length equals 15 residues. With 3 bases removed from V and 0 bases from J, the gap between germline ends came to 8 bases. From germline, CDR1 is SGHTA and CDR2 FQGNSA. The CDR3 sequence is CASSFTGSNTGELFF. CDR3 sequence (DNA): TGTGCCAGCAGCTTCACAGGGTCGAACACCGGGGAGCTGTTTTTT. Full variable domain (remainder filled in from reference TRBV7-2 and TRBJ2-2): GAGVSQSPSNKVTEKGKDVELRCDPISGHTALYWYRQSLGQGLEFLIYFQGNSAPDKSGLPSDRFSAERTGGSVSTLTIQRTQQEDSAVYLCASSFTGSNTGELFFGEGSRLTVL.

This clone was counted a single time. This chain links TRBV6-5 with TRBJ1-6; maybe TRBD1 (6 bases). V lost 2 bases, J lost 8 bases, and 13 bases lay in between. Germline V gene lookup returns CDR1 MNHEY and CDR2 SVGAGI. The CDR3 covers 15 residues. The CDR3 spells CASSYDQGRYSPLHF. DNA of the CDR3: TGTGCCAGCAGTTACGATCAGGGGCGGTATTCACCCCTCCACTTT.

The sample holds a few counts of this clone. This chain joins TRBV3-1 (or the pseudogene TRBV3-2) and TRBJ1-6; D ambiguous. This CDR3 region has 15 residues. Deletions cut 0 bases from V and 3 bases from J, with 6 bases between. Germline V CDR1 and CDR2: LGHDT, YNNKEL (reference sequence). CDR3 sequence: CASSQDFRYNSPLHF. The CDR3 DNA sequence: TGTGCCAGCAGCCAAGACTTCCGCTATAATTCACCCCTCCACTTT.

V and J are TRBV4-2 and TRBJ2-1, with TRBD1 matching over 9 bases. The CDR3 covers 15 residues. Germline V CDR1 and CDR2: LGHNA, YNFKEQ. Trimming removed 7 bases from V and 9 bases from J; junction bases left unmatched: 13. CDR3 in DNA: TGTGCCAGCACCAACGGGGACAGGGAGTACGGTGAGCAGTTCTTC. It translates to CASTNGDREYGEQFF.

The V and J genes are TRBV2 and TRBJ1-2; D may be TRBD1 (6 bases). V dropped 5 bases and J dropped 2 bases, with 9 bases sitting between them. Germline V gene lookup returns CDR1 SNHLY and CDR2 FYNNEI. The CDR3 spans 13 residues. CDR3 sequence: CASSNQGNYGYTF. DNA for the CDR3: TGTGCCAGCAGTAACCAGGGGAACTATGGCTACACCTTC.

The chain is built from TRBV3-1 (or the pseudogene TRBV3-2) and TRBJ2-5, with TRBD2 matching over 7 bases. V shed 5 bases and J 1 base; nucleotides not matched to a gene: 4. The CDR3 totals 14 residues. The germline V gene has CDR1 LGHDT and CDR2 YNNKEL (reference sequence). The CDR3 DNA reads as TGTGCCAGCAGCATACGGACTAGCCAAGAGACCCAGTACTTC. Translating gives CASSIRTSQETQYF.

The CDR3 DNA sequence: TGTGCCAGCTCACCACTAAAAGGATTGACAGGGTCTAATGAAAAACTGTTTTTT. It codes for CASSPLKGLTGSNEKLFF. The rearrangement joins TRBV18 to TRBJ1-4; TRBD1 matches 7 bases. The V gene end was trimmed by 1 base and the J gene end by 3 bases; junction bases not matched to a gene: 11. This CDR3 region has 18 residues. Germline V gene data show CDR1 as KGHSH and CDR2 as LQKENI.

The chain employs TRBV24-1 and TRBJ2-1, with 7 positions matching TRBD2. The germline V gene encodes CDR1 KGHDR and CDR2 SFDVKD. This CDR3 spans 15 amino acids. The junction had 5 bases not matched to a gene; V was cut back by 1 base and J by 6 bases. The CDR3 DNA sequence: TGTGCCACCAGTGATTTTCGGCCGGGGGGCAATGAGCAGTTCTTC. Translating gives CATSDFRPGGNEQFF.